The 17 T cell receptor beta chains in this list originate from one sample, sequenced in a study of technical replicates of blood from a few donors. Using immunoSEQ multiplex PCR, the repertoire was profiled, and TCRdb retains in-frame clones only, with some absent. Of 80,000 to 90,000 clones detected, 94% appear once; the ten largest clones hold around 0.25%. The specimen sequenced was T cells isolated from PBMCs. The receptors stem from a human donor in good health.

As DNA, the CDR3 is TGCGCCAGCAGTATTAGCGGGACCTACAATGAGCAGTTCTTC. This sequence encodes CASSISGTYNEQFF. V gene TRBV10-1 combines with J gene TRBJ2-1, with 8 bases lining up with TRBD2. V shed 5 bases and J 2 bases; nucleotides not matched to a gene: 2. The length of the CDR3 is 14 residues. Germline CDR1 is WNHNN and CDR2 is SYGVQD (reference sequence).

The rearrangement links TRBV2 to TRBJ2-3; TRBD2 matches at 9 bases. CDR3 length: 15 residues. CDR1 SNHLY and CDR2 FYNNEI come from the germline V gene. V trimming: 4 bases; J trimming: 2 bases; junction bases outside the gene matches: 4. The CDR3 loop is CASSASGAHTDTQYF. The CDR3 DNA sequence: TGTGCCAGCAGTGCTAGCGGGGCCCACACAGATACGCAGTATTTT.

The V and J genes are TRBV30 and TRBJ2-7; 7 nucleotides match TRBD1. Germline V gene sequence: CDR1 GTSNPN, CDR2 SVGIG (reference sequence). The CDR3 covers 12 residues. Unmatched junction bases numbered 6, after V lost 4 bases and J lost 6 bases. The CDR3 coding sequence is TGTGCCTGGACCCCGGGGACAGTCGAGCAGTACTTC. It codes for CAWTPGTVEQYF.

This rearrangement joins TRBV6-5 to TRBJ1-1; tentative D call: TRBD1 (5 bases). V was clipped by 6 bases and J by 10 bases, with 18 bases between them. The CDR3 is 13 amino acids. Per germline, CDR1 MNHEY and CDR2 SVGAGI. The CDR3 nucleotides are TGTGCCAGCAGCCCACAATGGAAGGGGTTAGCTTTCTTT. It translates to CASSPQWKGLAFF.

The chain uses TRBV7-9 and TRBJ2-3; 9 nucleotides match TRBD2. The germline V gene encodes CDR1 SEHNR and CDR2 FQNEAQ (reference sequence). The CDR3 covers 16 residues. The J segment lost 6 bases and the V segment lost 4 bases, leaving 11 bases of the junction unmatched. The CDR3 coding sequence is TGTGCCAGCAGCTCTCAAAGGGCTAGCGGGATGGATACGCAGTATTTT. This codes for CASSSQRASGMDTQYF.

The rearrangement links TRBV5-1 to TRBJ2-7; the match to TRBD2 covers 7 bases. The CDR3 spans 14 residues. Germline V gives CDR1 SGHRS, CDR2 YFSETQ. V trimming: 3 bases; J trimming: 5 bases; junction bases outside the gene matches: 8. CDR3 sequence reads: CASSSGPGGHEQYF. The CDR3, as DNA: TGCGCCAGCAGCTCTGGACCGGGAGGCCACGAGCAGTACTTC.

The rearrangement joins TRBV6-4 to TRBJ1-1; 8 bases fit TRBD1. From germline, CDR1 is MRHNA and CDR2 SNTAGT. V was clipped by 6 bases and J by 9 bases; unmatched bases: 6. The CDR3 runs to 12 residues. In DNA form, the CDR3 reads TGTGCCAGCAGGCTCGGACAGGGACAAGCTTTCTTT. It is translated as CASRLGQGQAFF.

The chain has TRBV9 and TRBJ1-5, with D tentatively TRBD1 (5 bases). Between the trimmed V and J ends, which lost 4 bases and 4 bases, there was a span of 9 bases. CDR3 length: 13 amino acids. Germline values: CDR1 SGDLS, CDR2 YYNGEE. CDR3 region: CASSTGQNQPQHF. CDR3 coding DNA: TGTGCCAGCAGCACCGGACAAAATCAGCCCCAGCATTTT.

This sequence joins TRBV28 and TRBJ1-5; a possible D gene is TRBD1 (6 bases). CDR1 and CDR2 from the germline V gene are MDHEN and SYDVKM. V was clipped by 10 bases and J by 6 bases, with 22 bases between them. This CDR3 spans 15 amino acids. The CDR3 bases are TGTGCCATCCGAGTCCAGGGGACCTTAGCTCAGCCCCAGCATTTT. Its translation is CAIRVQGTLAQPQHF.

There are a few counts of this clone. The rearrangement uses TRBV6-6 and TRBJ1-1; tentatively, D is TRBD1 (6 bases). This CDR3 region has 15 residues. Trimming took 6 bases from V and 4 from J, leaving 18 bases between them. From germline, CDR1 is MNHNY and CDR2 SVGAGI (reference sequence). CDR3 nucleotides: TGTGCCAGCAGGAACCCCTCAGGGGCGGGCACTGAAGCTTTCTTT. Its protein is CASRNPSGAGTEAFF.

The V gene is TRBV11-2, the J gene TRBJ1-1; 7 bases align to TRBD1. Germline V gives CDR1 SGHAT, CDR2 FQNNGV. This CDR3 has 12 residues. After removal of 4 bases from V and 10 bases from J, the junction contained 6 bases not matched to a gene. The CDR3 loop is CASSYGQVLAFF. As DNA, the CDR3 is TGTGCCAGCAGCTACGGACAGGTCTTAGCTTTCTTT.

This CDR3 is CASGVAGGLSYEQYF. In DNA form, the CDR3 reads TGCGCCAGCGGGGTAGCGGGAGGGTTATCCTACGAGCAGTACTTC. This chain links TRBV5-1 with TRBJ2-7; 11 nucleotides match TRBD2. Trimming at V came to 7 bases and at J to 1 base, leaving 7 bases not matched to a gene. The length of the CDR3 is 15 residues. Per the germline V gene, CDR1 is SGHRS and CDR2 is YFSETQ.

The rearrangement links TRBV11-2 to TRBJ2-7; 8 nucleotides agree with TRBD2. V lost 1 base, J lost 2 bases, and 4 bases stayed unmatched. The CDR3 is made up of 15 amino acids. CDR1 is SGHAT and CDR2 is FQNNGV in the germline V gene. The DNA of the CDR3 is TGTGCCAGCAGCTTAGTGCGGGGGGTCACCTACGAGCAGTACTTC. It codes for CASSLVRGVTYEQYF.

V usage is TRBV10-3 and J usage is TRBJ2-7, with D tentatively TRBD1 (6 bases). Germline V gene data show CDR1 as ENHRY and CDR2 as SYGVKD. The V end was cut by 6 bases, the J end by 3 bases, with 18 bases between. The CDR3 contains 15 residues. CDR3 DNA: TGTGCCATCAGAGGTCTCGAACAGGGTGGCTACGAGCAGTACTTC. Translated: CAIRGLEQGGYEQYF.

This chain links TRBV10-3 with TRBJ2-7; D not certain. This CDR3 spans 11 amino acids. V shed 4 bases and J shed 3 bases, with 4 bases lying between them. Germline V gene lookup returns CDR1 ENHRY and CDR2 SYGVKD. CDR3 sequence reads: CAISALYEQYF. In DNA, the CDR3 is TGTGCCATCAGTGCCCTCTACGAGCAGTACTTC.

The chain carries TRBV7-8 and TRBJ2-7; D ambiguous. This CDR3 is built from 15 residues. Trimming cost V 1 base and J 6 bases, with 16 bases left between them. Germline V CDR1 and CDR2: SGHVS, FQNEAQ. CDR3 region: CASSLDPMGRVEQYF. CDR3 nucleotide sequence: TGTGCCAGCAGCTTAGATCCAATGGGCAGAGTCGAGCAGTACTTC.

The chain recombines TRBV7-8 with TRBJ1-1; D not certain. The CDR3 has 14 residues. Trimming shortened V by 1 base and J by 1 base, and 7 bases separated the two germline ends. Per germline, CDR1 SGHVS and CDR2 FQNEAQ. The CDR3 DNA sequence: TGTGCCAGCAGCTTAGTCCCAGGGAACACTGAAGCTTTCTTT. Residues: CASSLVPGNTEAFF.